Listed here are 11 T cell receptor beta chains from one sample, sequenced in a study of cytomegalovirus exposure and HLA in healthy donors. Primers included in the PCR were 60 Vbeta and 13 Jbeta primers. Data came from immunoSEQ multiplex PCR; TCRdb stores just in-frame clones and leaves some out. The table lists 95,000 to 130,000 clones, 60% to 85% of them singletons, with 1.5% to 2% in the top ten. Material: PBMCs. The receptors were sampled from a woman between 18 and 30 years old in good health and CMV-seronegative.

CDR3 protein: CASTDTGNIQYF. CDR3 bases: TGTGCCAGCACCGATACCGGGAACATTCAGTACTTC. This chain uses TRBV6-5 with TRBJ2-4; the D is unclear. Trimming removed 7 bases at V and 7 bases at J, with 11 bases between. The V gene's germline CDR1 is MNHEY and CDR2 SVGAGI. The CDR3 runs 12 residues.

CDR3 region: CASSDGGLFYGYTF. In nucleotides, the CDR3 is TGTGCCAGCAGTGACGGGGGACTGTTCTATGGCTACACCTTC. This chain uses TRBV6-1 with TRBJ1-2; D may be TRBD1 (5 bases). This CDR3 spans 14 amino acids. CDR1 is MNHNS, CDR2 SASEGT, per germline. V lost 3 bases and J 4 bases, leaving 12 bases between the germline ends.

This clone has only a few counts. CDR3 coding DNA: TGTGCCAGCAGCCCGTTCGGGGAGCAGTTCTTC. It specifies CASSPFGEQFF. The genes are TRBV2 and TRBJ2-1, with unresolved D. Trimming left V 6 bases short and J 10 bases short, with 10 bases between. This CDR3 region has 11 residues. CDR1 SNHLY and CDR2 FYNNEI come from the germline V gene.

This clone was found a few times. This chain links TRBV5-6 with TRBJ2-3; D possibly corresponds to TRBD1 (5 bases). Germline V CDR1 and CDR2: SGHDT, YYEEEE. Between the trimmed V and J ends, which lost 4 bases and 4 bases, there was a span of 16 bases. The CDR3 sequence is 15 residues long. This CDR3 is CASSTGLQGADTQYF. CDR3 sequence (DNA): TGTGCCAGCAGCACGGGTCTGCAAGGGGCAGATACGCAGTATTTT.

This clone was picked up one time. The rearrangement joins TRBV4-1 to TRBJ1-3; no clear D. V was clipped by 3 bases and J by 0 bases, with 9 bases between them. This CDR3 is 15 amino acids long. Germline lookup yields CDR1 MGHRA and CDR2 YSYEKL. This CDR3 reads CASSQSRYSGNTIYF. The CDR3 DNA sequence: TGCGCCAGCAGCCAGTCACGGTACTCTGGAAACACCATATATTTT.

The chain links TRBV4-1 to TRBJ2-7; TRBD1 agrees at 7 bases. This CDR3 has 18 residues. V shed 0 bases and J 3 bases; nucleotides not matched to a gene: 14. Per the germline V gene, CDR1 is MGHRA and CDR2 is YSYEKL. The CDR3 region has the DNA TGCGCCAGCAGCCAAGACCCGGGGTCCGGGACAGCAGGCTACGAGCAGTACTTC. Encoded protein: CASSQDPGSGTAGYEQYF.

The chain links TRBV30 to TRBJ1-5; D possibly corresponds to TRBD1 (5 bases). The CDR3 is made up of 13 amino acids. Germline lookup yields CDR1 GTSNPN and CDR2 SVGIG (reference sequence). The germline V and J ends were trimmed by 1 base and 4 bases, with 8 bases remaining between them. The CDR3 reads CAWSGQQNQPQHF. The CDR3 DNA follows: TGTGCCTGGAGTGGACAGCAGAATCAGCCCCAGCATTTT. Together with reference TRBV30 and TRBJ1-5, the CDR3 gives the full variable domain: SQTIHQWPATLVQPVGSPLSLECTVEGTSNPNLYWYRQAAGRGLQLLFYSVGIGQISSEVPQNLSASRPQDRQFILSSKKLLLSDSGFYLCAWSGQQNQPQHFGDGTRLSIL.

J is TRBJ2-7 and V is TRBV9; D remains unclear. The CDR3 extends over 13 amino acids. Germline-derived CDR1 and CDR2 are SGDLS and YYNGEE. The ends were cut back, 0 bases at V and 5 bases at J, with 9 bases in the middle. The CDR3: CASSVGAGDEQYF. In DNA, the CDR3 is TGTGCCAGCAGCGTAGGGGCAGGCGACGAGCAGTACTTC. Drawing the rest from reference TRBV9 and TRBJ2-7, the complete variable domain is DSGVTQTPKHLITATGQRVTLRCSPRSGDLSVYWYQQSLDQGLQFLIQYYNGEERAKGNILERFSAQQFPDLHSELNLSSLELGDSALYFCASSVGAGDEQYFGPGTRLTVT.

V usage is TRBV5-3 and J usage is TRBJ1-1; no definite D call. TRBV5-3 is given ORF status, its function remaining uncertain. With 1 base removed from V and 4 bases from J, the gap between germline ends came to 8 bases. The CDR3 runs to 13 residues. The chain's CDR3 is CARSLRAGTEAFF. CDR3 DNA: TGTGCCAGAAGCTTGCGCGCAGGCACTGAAGCTTTCTTT.

The chain combines TRBV5-1 with TRBJ2-7, with TRBD2 matching over 14 bases. The CDR3 is 14 amino acids. Germline lookup yields CDR1 SGHRS and CDR2 YFSETQ. V trimming: 3 bases; J trimming: 6 bases; junction bases outside the gene matches: 2. CDR3: CASSSGLAGAEQYF. CDR3 DNA sequence: TGCGCCAGCAGCTCGGGACTAGCGGGGGCCGAGCAGTACTTC.

V and J are TRBV25-1 and TRBJ2-2; D is perhaps TRBD1 (6 bases). The germline V gene has CDR1 MGHDK and CDR2 SYGVNS. The CDR3 length is 15 residues. V was trimmed by 5 bases and J by 4 bases, leaving 14 bases between them. CDR3 region: CASSHLGTLTGELFF. The CDR3 nucleotides are TGTGCCAGCAGTCACCTCGGGACACTCACCGGGGAGCTGTTTTTT.